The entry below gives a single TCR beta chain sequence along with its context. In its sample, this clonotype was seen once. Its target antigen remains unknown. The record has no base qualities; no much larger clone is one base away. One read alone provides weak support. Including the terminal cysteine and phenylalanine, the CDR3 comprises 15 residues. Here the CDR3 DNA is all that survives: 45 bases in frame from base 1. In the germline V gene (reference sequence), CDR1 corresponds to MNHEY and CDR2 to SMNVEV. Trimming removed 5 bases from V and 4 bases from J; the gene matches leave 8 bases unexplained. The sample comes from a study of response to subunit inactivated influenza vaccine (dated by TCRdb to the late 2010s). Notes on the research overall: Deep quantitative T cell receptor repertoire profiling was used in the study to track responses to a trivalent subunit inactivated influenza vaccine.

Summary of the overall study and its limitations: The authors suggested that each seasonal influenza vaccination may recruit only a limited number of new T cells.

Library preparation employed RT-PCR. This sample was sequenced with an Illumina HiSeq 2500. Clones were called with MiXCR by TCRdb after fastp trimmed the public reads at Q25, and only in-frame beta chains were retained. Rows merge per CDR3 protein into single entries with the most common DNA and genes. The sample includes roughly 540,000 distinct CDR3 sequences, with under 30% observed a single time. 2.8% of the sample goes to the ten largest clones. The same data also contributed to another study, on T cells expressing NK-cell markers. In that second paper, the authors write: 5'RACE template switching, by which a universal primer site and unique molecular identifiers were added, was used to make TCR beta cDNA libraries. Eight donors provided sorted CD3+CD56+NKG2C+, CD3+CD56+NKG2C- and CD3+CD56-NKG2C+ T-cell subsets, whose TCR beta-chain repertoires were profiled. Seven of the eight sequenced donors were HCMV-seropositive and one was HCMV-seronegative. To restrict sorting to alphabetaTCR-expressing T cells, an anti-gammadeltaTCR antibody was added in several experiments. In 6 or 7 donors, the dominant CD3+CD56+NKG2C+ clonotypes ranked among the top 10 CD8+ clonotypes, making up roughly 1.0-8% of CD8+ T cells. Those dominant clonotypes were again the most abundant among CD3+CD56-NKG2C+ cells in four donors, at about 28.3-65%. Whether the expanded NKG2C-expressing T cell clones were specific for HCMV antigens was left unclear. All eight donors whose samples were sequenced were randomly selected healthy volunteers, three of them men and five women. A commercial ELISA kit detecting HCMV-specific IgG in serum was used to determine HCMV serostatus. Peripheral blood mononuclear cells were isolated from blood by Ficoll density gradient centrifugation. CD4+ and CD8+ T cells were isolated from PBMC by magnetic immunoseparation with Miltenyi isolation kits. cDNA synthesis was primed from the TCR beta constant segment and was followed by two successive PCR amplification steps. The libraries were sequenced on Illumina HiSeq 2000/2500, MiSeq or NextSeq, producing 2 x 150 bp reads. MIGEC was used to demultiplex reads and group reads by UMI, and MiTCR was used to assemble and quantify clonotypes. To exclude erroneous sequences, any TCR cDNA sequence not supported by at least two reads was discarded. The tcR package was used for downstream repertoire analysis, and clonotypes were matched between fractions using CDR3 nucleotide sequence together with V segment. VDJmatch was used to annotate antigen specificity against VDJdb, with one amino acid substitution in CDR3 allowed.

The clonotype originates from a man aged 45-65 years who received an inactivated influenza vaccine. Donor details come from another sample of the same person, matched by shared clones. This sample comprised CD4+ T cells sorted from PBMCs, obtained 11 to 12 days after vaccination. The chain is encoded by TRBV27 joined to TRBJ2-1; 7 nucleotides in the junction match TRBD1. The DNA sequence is TGTGCCAGCAGTCCACAGGGGACAGATTACAATGAGCAGTTCTTC. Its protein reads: CASSPQGTDYNEQFF.